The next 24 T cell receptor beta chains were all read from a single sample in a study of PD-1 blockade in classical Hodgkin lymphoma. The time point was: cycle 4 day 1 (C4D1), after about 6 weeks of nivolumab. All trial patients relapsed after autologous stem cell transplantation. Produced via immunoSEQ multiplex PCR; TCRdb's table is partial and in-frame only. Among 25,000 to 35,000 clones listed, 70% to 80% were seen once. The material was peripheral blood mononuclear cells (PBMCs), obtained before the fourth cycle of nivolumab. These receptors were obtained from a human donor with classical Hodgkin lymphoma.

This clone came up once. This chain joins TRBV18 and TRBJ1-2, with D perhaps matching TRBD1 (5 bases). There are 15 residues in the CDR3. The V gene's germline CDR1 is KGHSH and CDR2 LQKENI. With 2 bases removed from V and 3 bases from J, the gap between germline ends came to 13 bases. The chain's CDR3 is CASSPANTGYYGYTF. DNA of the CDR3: TGTGCCAGCTCACCAGCCAATACAGGCTACTATGGCTACACCTTC.

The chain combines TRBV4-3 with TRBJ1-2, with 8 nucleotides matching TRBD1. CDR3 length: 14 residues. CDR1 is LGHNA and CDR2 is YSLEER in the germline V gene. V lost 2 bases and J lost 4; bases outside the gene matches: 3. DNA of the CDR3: TGCGCCAGCAGCCAAAGGACAGGGCCCTATGGCTACACCTTC. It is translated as CASSQRTGPYGYTF.

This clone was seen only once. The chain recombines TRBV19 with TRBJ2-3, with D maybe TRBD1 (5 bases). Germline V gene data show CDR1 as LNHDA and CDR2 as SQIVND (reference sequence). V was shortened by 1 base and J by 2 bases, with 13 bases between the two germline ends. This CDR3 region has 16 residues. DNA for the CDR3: TGTGCCAGTAGTATAGGACCAGGGCTTCTCACAGATACGCAGTATTTT. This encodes CASSIGPGLLTDTQYF.

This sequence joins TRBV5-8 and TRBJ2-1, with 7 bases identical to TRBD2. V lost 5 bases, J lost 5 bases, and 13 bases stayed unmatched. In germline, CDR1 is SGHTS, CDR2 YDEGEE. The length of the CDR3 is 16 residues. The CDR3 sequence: CASSSRLAGFHNEQFF. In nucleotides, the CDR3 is TGTGCCAGCAGTTCCCGACTAGCAGGTTTCCACAATGAGCAGTTCTTC.

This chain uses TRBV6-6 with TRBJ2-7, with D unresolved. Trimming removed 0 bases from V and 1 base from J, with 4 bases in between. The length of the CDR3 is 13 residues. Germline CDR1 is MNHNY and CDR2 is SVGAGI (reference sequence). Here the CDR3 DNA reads TGTGCCAGCAGTTACTCTTCTTCCTACGAGCAGTACTTC. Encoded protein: CASSYSSSYEQYF.

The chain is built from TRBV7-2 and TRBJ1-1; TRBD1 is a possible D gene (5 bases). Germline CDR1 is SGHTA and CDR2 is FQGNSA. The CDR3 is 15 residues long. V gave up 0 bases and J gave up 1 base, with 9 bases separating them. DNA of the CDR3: TGTGCCAGCAGCTTAGCAGGGGTCGGGAACACTGAAGCTTTCTTT. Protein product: CASSLAGVGNTEAFF.

The CDR3 region is CASSAIRDTGANVLTF. For the CDR3, the DNA is TGTGCCAGTAGTGCAATCAGGGATACTGGGGCCAACGTCCTGACTTTC. The chain links TRBV19 to TRBJ2-6, with a possible D match to TRBD1 (5 bases). The CDR3 runs 16 residues. V shed 5 bases and J shed 2 bases, with 13 bases lying between them. Germline V gives CDR1 LNHDA, CDR2 SQIVND (reference sequence). Variable domain in full (rest from reference TRBV19 and TRBJ2-6): DGGITQSPKYLFRKEGQNVTLSCEQNLNHDAMYWYRQDPGQGLRLIYYSQIVNDFQKGDIAEGYSVSREKKESFPLTVTSAQKNPTAFYLCASSAIRDTGANVLTFGAGSRLTVL.

The CDR3 coding sequence is TGTGCCAGCAGTTACACGAACACTGAAGCTTTCTTT. Residues: CASSYTNTEAFF. The chain carries TRBV6-6 and TRBJ1-1; D is undetermined. Between the trimmed V and J ends, which lost 2 bases and 1 base, there was a span of 2 bases. Germline V lookup: CDR1 MNHNY, CDR2 SVGAGI (reference sequence). The CDR3 runs 12 residues.

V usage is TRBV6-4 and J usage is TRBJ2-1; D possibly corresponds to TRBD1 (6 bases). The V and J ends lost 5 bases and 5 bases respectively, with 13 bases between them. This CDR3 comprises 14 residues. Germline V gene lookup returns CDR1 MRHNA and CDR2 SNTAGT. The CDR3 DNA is TGTGCCAGCAGTCGTGGGACATCAGACAATGAGCAGTTCTTC. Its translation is CASSRGTSDNEQFF.

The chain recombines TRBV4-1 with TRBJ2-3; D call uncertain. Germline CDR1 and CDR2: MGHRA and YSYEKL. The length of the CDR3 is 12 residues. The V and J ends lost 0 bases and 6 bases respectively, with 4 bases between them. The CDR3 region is CASSQEADTQYF. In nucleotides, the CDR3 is TGCGCCAGCAGCCAAGAGGCGGATACGCAGTATTTT.

This chain's CDR3 is CASRHGTGAQPQHF. The CDR3 DNA is TGTGCCAGCAGACACGGGACAGGGGCACAGCCCCAGCATTTT. The chain employs TRBV28 and TRBJ1-5; TRBD1 matches at 10 bases. V trimming: 6 bases; J trimming: 7 bases; junction bases outside the gene matches: 6. CDR3 length: 14 residues. Germline V gene sequence: CDR1 MDHEN, CDR2 SYDVKM.

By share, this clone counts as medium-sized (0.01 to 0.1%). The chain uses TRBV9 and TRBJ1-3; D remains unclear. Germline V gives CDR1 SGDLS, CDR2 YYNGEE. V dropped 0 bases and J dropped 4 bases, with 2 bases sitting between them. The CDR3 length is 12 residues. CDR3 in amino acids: CASSVEGNTIYF. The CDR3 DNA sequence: TGTGCCAGCAGCGTAGAGGGAAACACCATATATTTT.

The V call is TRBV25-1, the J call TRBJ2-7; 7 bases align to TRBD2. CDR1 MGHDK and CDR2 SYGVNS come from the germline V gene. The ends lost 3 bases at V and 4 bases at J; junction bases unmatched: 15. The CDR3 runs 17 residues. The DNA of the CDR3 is TGTGCCAGCAGTGATCAAGCCTTAGCGGGCCCGGGTTACGAGCAGTACTTC. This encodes CASSDQALAGPGYEQYF.

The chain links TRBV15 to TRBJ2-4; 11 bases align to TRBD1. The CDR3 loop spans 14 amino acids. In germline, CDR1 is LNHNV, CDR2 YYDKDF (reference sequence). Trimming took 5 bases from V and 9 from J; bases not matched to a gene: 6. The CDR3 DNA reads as TGTGCCACCAGCCCGGACAGGGGGCTGCGCATTCAGTACTTC. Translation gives CATSPDRGLRIQYF.

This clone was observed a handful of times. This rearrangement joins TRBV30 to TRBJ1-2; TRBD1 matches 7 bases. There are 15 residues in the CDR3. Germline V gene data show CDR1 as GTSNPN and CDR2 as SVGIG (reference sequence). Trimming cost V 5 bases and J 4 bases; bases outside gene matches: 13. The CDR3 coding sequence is TGTGCCTGGGACCGGCGACAGGGAATTGCCTATGGCTACACCTTC. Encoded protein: CAWDRRQGIAYGYTF.

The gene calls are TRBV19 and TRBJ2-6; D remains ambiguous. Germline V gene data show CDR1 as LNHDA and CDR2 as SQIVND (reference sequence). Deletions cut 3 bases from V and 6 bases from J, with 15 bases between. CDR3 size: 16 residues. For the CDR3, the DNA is TGTGCCAGTAGTATCCAAAGCGACGGTCAGGCCAACGTCCTGACTTTC. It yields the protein CASSIQSDGQANVLTF. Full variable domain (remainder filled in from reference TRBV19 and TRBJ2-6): DGGITQSPKYLFRKEGQNVTLSCEQNLNHDAMYWYRQDPGQGLRLIYYSQIVNDFQKGDIAEGYSVSREKKESFPLTVTSAQKNPTAFYLCASSIQSDGQANVLTFGAGSRLTVL.

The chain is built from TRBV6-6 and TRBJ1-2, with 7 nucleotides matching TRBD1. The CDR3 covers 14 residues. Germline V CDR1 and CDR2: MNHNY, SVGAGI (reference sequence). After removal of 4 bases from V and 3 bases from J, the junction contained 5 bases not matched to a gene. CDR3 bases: TGTGCCAGCAGTTCCCGGGACAGCGACTATGGCTACACCTTC. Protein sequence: CASSSRDSDYGYTF.

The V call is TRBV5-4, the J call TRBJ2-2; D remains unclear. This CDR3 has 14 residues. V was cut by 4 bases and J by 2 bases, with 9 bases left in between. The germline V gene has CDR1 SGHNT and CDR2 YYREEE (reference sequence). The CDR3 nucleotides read TGTGCCAGCAGCCAAGCTCTTAACACCGGGGAGCTGTTTTTT. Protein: CASSQALNTGELFF.

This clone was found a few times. This chain's CDR3 is CASSIGIGFTDTQYF. Written as DNA, the CDR3 is TGTGCCAGTAGTATTGGGATAGGGTTCACAGATACGCAGTATTTT. V and J are TRBV19 and TRBJ2-3; D not certain. Between the trimmed V and J ends, which lost 3 bases and 2 bases, there was a span of 12 bases. Germline V gene sequence: CDR1 LNHDA, CDR2 SQIVND (reference sequence). The length of the CDR3 is 15 residues.

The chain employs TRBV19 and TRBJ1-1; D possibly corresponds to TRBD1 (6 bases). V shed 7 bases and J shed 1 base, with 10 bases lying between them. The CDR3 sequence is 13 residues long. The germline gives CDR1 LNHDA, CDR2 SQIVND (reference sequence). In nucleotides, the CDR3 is TGTGCCAGTACCCAGACAGGGAACACTGAAGCTTTCTTT. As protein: CASTQTGNTEAFF.

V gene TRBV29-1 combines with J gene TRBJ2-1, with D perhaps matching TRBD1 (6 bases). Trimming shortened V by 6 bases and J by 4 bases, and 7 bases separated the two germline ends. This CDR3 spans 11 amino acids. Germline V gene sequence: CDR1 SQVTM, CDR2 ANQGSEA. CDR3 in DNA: TGCAGCGTCGACAGGTACAATGAGCAGTTCTTC. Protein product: CSVDRYNEQFF.

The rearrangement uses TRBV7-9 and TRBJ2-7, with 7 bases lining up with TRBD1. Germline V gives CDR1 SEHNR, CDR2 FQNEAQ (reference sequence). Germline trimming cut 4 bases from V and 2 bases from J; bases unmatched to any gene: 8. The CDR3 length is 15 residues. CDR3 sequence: CASSSPGQRAYEQYF. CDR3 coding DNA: TGTGCCAGCAGCTCCCCGGGACAGCGAGCCTACGAGCAGTACTTC.

CDR3 sequence (DNA): TGTGCCAGCAGCTCATTTAGGGGGCCTCAGGGCTACACCTTC. Amino acid sequence: CASSSFRGPQGYTF. The genes are TRBV7-9 and TRBJ1-2, with TRBD1 identical over 7 bases. This CDR3 has 14 amino acids. Per the germline V gene, CDR1 is SEHNR and CDR2 is FQNEAQ (reference sequence). The ends lost 4 bases at V and 8 bases at J; junction bases unmatched: 10.

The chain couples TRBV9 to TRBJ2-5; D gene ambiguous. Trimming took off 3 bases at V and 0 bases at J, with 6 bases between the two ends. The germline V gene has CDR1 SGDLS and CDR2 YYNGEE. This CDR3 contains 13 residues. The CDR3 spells CASSARYQETQYF. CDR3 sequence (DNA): TGTGCCAGCAGCGCCAGGTACCAAGAGACCCAGTACTTC.